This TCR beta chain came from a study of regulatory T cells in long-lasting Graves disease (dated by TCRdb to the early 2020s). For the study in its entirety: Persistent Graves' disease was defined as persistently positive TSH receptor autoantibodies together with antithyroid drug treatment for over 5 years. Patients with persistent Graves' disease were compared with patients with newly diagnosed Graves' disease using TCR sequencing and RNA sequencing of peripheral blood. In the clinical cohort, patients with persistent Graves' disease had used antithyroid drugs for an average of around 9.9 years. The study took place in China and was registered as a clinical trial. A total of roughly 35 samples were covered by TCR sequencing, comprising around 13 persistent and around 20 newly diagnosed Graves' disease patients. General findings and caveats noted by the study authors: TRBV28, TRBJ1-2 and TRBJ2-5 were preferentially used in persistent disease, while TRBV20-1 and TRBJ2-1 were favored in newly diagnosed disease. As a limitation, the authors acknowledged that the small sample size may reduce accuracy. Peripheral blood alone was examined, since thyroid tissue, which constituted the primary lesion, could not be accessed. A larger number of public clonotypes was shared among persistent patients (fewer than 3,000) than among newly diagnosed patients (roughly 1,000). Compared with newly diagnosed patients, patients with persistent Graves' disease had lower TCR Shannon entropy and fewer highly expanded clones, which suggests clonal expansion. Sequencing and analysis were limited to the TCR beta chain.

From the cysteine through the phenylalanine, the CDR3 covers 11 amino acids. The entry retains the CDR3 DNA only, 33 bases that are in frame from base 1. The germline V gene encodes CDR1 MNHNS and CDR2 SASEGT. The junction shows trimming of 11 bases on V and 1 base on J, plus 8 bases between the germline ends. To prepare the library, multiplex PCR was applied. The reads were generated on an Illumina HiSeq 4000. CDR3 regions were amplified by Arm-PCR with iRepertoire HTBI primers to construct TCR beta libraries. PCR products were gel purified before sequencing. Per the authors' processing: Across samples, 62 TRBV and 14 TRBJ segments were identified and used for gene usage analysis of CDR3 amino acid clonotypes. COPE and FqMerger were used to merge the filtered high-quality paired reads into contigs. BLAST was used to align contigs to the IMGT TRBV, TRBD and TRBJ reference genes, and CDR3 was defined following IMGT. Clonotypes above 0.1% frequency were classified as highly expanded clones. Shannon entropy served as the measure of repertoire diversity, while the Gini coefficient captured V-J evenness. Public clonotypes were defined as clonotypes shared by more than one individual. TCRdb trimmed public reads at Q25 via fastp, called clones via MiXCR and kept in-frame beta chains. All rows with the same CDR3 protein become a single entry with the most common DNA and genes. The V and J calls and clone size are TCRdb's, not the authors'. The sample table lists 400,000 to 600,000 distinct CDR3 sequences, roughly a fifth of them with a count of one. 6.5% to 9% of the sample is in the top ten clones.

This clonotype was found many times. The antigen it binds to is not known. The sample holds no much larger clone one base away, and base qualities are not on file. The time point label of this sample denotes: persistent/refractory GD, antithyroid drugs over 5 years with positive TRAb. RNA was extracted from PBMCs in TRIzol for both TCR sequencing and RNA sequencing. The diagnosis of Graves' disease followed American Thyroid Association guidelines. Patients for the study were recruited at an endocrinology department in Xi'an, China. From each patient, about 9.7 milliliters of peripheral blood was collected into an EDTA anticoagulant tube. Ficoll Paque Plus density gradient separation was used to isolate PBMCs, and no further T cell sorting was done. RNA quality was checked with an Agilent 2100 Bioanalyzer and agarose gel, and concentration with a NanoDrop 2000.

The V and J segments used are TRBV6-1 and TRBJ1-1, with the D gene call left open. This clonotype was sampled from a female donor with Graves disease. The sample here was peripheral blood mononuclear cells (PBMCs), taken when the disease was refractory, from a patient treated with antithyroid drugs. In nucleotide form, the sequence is TGTGCCGTACGTAGGAACACTGAAGCTTTCTTT. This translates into CAVRRNTEAFF.